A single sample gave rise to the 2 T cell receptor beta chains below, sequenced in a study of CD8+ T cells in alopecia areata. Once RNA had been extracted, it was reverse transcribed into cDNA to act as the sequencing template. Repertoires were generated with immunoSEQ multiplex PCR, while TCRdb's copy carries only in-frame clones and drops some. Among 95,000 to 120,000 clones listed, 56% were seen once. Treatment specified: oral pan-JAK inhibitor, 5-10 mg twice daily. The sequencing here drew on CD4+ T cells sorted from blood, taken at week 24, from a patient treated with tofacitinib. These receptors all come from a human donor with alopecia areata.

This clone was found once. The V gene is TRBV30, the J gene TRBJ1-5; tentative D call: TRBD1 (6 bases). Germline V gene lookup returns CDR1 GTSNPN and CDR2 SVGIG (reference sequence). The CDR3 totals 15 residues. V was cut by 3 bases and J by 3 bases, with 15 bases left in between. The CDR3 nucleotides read TGTGCCTGGAGGAGGGGGGGCAGCTACAATCAGCCCCAGCATTTT. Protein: CAWRRGGSYNQPQHF. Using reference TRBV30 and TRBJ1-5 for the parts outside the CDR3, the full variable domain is SQTIHQWPATLVQPVGSPLSLECTVEGTSNPNLYWYRQAAGRGLQLLFYSVGIGQISSEVPQNLSASRPQDRQFILSSKKLLLSDSGFYLCAWRRGGSYNQPQHFGDGTRLSIL.

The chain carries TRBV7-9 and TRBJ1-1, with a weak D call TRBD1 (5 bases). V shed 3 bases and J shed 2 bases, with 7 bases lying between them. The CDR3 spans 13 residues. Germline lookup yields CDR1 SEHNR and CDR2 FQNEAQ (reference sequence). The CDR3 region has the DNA TGTGCCAGCAGCTTGACAGTTAACACTGAAGCTTTCTTT. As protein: CASSLTVNTEAFF.